The 5 T cell receptor beta chains listed next were all sequenced from one sample in a study of T cells in Graves' hyperthyroidism and ophthalmopathy. Amplification of TCR beta CDR3 regions was performed using RNA transcripts as template. The HTBI primer set drove a first-round RT-PCR of the TCR CDR3. Each CDR3 protein is one row after TCRdb ran MiXCR on the multiplex PCR reads. The sample shows about 690,000 distinct CDR3 sequences, about 18% of them seen only once. The material sequenced was blood. The receptor set was obtained from a man in his fifties or sixties with Graves' hyperthyroidism.

This clonotype was seen many times. This rearrangement joins TRBV6-1 to TRBJ2-7; TRBD1 agrees at 9 bases. The V and J ends lost 6 bases and 6 bases, in that order; junction bases with no gene match: 9. CDR3 size: 14 residues. Germline-derived CDR1 and CDR2 are MNHNS and SASEGT. The CDR3 region has the DNA TGTGCCAGCAGCCCGGGGACAGGGCACCCCGAGCAGTACTTC. The encoded protein is CASSPGTGHPEQYF.

The rearrangement joins TRBV6-2 or TRBV6-3 to TRBJ2-1, with 15 bases matching TRBD2. From germline, CDR1 is MNHEY and CDR2 SVGEGT. The CDR3 is made up of 17 amino acids. Germline trimming cut 8 bases from V and 6 bases from J; bases unmatched to any gene: 11. CDR3 in DNA: TGTGCCAGCGGTGGACTAGCGGGAGGGCCAGGCATCAATGAGCAGTTCTTC. Its translation: CASGGLAGGPGINEQFF.

This clonotype was counted many times. CDR3 in DNA: TGTGCCAGCAGCTCAGGGGACAACACTGAAGCTTTCTTT. It yields the protein CASSSGDNTEAFF. The chain has TRBV7-9 and TRBJ1-1, with D possibly being TRBD1 (6 bases). Germline-derived CDR1 and CDR2 are SEHNR and FQNEAQ (reference sequence). CDR3 length: 13 amino acids. Trimming pared 4 bases from V and 2 bases from J, leaving 8 bases between. Complete variable domain (other parts from reference TRBV7-9 and TRBJ1-1): DTGVSQNPRHKITKRGQNVTFRCDPISEHNRLYWYRQTLGQGPEFLTYFQNEAQLEKSRLLSDRFSAERPKGSFSTLEIQRTEQGDSAMYLCASSSGDNTEAFFGQGTRLTVV.

There are many counts of this clonotype. V and J are TRBV5-1 and TRBJ1-1; no clear D gene. CDR3 size: 13 residues. The germline V and J ends were trimmed by 1 base and 7 bases, with 11 bases remaining between them. CDR1 SGHRS and CDR2 YFSETQ come from the germline V gene. In DNA form, the CDR3 reads TGCGCCAGCAGCTTGCTGGGAGGGAGTGAAGCTTTCTTT. Protein product: CASSLLGGSEAFF.

The rearrangement uses TRBV7-2 and TRBJ2-3; D is undetermined. CDR3 size: 16 residues. Trimming shortened V by 1 base and J by 0 bases, and 11 bases separated the two germline ends. Germline V gives CDR1 SGHTA, CDR2 FQGNSA. The CDR3 reads CASSLVGLDSTDTQYF. CDR3 DNA: TGTGCCAGCAGCTTAGTAGGCCTCGATAGCACAGATACGCAGTATTTT.